This TCR beta chain was retrieved from a study of blood T cell repertoires in COVID-19. The wider study: The United States, Italy and Spain provided the acute and convalescent COVID-19 samples. Sample material is recorded as cDNA or gDNA derived from T cells, B-cell-depleted T cells, or PBMCs.

This CDR3 comprises 16 residues. V was clipped by 1 base and J by 2 bases, with 12 bases between them. Germline-derived CDR1 and CDR2 are SGHTA and FQGNSA. In the source study's methods: Reference gene primers were amplified, and this amplification served to estimate nucleated cell counts. Generated by immunoSEQ multiplex PCR, the TCRdb table keeps only in-frame clones and is missing some. D and trimming come from the DNA, and the V and J calls and clone size come from that table. Of around 210,000 clones listed, more than 65% are singletons. This TCR came from a human donor in a cohort sampled during active COVID-19. The chain recombines TRBV7-2 with TRBJ1-5; D remains unclear. The sequenced sample was peripheral blood. CDR3 nucleotides: TGTGCCAGCAGCTTAGTCTGGCTAGGAGGCAATCAGCCCCAGCATTTT. Translating it yields CASSLVWLGGNQPQHF.